The table lists the clone carrying this T cell receptor (beta chain) with a count of one. One end of the junction does not line up with germline, which may come from a read error. The CDR3 consists of 12 residues. From germline, CDR1 is MNHEY and CDR2 SMNVEV (reference sequence). The data originate from a study of blood T cell repertoires in COVID-19. About the research overall: Collection of acute and convalescent COVID-19 samples took place in the United States, Italy and Spain. PBMCs, B-cell-depleted T cells, or T cells were the source of the cDNA or gDNA that made up the material.

TCRdb's table, derived via immunoSEQ multiplex PCR, lists solely in-frame clones and lacks some. The table lists 150,000 or so clones, roughly 77% of them singletons. One Seattle source followed patients from active infection through their disease course. V and J are TRBV27 and TRBJ2-3; D possibly corresponds to TRBD1 (5 bases). The specimen was peripheral blood. The TCR comes from a woman in her 70s with COVID-19, enrolled during active disease. Here the CDR3 reads CASSAYTGTQYF. The CDR3 DNA reads TGTGCCAGCAGTGCTTACACAGGTACGCAGTATTTT.